This entry describes one T cell receptor beta chain. Per the study methods: The assay estimated nucleated cells by amplifying reference gene primers. Using immunoSEQ multiplex PCR, the repertoire was profiled, and TCRdb retains in-frame clones only, with some absent. The V and J calls and clone size were taken over from that table, and D and trimming were inferred from the DNA. The table has approximately 97,000 clones, about 86% seen once. The CDR3 contains 14 residues. In germline, CDR1 is MNHEY, CDR2 SVGAGI. The ends lost 4 bases at V and 6 bases at J; junction bases unmatched: 5. The data originate from a study of blood T cell repertoires in COVID-19. At the level of the study: The United States, Italy and Spain provided the acute and convalescent COVID-19 samples. Sources were T cells, B-cell-depleted T cells, or PBMCs; the material itself was cDNA or gDNA.

Sequenced material: peripheral blood. This chain uses TRBV6-5 with TRBJ2-3; 9 positions match TRBD1. The sequence derives from a woman aged 80 or over with acute or convalescent COVID-19. The CDR3 DNA reads as TGTGCCAGCAGTTGGGACAGGGTAGCGGATACGCAGTATTTT. It yields the protein CASSWDRVADTQYF.